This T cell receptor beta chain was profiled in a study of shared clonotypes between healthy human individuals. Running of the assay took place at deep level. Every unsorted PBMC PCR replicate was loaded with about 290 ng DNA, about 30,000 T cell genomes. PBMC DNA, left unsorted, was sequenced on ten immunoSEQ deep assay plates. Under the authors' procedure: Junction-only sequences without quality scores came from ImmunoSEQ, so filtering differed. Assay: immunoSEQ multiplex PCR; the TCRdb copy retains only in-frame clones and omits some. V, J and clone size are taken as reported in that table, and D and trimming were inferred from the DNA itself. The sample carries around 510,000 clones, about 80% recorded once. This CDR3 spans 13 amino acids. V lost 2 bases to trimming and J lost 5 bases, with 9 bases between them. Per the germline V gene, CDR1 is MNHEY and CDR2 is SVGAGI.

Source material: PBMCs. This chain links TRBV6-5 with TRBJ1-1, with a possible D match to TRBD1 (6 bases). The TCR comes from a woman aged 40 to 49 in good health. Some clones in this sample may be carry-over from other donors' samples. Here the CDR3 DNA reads TGTGCCAGCAGTTACGGCAGGGGTACTGAAGCTTTCTTT. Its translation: CASSYGRGTEAFF.